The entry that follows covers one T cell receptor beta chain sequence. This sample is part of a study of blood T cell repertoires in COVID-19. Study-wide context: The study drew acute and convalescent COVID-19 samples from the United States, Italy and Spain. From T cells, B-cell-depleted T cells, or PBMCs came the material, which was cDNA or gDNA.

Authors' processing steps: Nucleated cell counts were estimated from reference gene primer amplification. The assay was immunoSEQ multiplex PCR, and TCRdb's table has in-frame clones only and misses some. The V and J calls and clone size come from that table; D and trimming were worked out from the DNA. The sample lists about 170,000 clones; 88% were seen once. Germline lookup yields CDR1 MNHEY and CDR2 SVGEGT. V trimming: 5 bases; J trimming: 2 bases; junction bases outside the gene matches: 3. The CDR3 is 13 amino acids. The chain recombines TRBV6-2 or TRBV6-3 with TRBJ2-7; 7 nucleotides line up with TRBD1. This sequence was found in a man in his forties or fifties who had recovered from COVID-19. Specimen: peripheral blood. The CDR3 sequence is CASSPDRPYEQYF. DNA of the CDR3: TGTGCCAGCAGTCCGGACAGGCCCTACGAGCAGTACTTC.